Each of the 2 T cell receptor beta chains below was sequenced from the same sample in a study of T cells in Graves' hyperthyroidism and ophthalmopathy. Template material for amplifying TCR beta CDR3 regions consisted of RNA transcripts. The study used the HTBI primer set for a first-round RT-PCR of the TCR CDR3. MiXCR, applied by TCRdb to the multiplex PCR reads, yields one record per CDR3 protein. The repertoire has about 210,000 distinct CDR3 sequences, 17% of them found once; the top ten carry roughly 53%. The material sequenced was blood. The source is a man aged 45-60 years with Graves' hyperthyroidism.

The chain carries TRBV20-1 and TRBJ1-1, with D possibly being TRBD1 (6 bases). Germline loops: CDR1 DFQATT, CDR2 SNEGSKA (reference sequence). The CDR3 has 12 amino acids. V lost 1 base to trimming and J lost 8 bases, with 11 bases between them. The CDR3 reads CSARGNREEAFF. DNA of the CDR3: TGCAGTGCTAGAGGTAACAGGGAGGAAGCTTTCTTT.

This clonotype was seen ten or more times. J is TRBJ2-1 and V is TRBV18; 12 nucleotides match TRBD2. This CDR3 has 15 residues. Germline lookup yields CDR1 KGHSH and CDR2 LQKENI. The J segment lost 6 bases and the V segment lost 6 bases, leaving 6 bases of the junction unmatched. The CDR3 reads CASSRRTSGANEQFF. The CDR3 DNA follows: TGTGCCAGCTCTCGTAGGACTAGCGGGGCCAATGAGCAGTTCTTC.